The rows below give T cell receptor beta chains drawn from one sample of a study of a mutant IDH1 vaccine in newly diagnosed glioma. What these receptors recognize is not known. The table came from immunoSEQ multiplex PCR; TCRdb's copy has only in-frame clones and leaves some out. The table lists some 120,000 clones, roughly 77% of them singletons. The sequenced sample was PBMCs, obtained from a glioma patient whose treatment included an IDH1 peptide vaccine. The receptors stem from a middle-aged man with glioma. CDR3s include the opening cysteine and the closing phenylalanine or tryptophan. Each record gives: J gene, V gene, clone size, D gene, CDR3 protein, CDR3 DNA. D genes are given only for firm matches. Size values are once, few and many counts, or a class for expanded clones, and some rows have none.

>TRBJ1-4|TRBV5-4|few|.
CASRAWGDEKLFF
TGTGCCAGCAGAGCCTGGGGGGACGAAAAACTGTTTTTT
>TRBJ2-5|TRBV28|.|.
CASTRLETQYF
TGTGCCAGCACTCGATTAGAGACCCAGTACTTC
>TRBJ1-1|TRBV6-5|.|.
CASSYSSGDTEAFF
TGTGCCAGCAGTTACTCGTCGGGGGACACTGAAGCTTTCTTT
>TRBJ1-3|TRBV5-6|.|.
CASSPLPGTSAGNTIYF
TGTGCCAGCAGTCCCCTACCGGGGACCTCGGCTGGAAACACCATATATTTT
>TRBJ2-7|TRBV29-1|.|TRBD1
CSVEGTGHVGEQYF
TGCAGCGTTGAAGGGACAGGCCACGTTGGCGAGCAGTACTTC
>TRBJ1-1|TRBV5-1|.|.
CASRWATARSNTEAFF
TGCGCCAGCCGTTGGGCCACCGCGAGATCGAACACTGAAGCTTTCTTT
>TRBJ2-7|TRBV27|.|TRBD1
CASSPGTGWVYEQYF
TGTGCCAGCAGTCCGGGGACAGGGTGGGTGTACGAGCAGTACTTC
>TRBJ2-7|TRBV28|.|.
CASSQAQTYEQYF
TGTGCCAGCAGCCAGGCCCAGACCTACGAGCAGTACTTC
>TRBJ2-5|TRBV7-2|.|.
CASSLAGETQYF
TGTGCCAGCAGCTTAGCCGGGGAGACCCAGTACTTC
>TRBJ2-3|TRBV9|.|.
CASSVGVSVTDTQYF
TGTGCCAGCAGCGTAGGGGTTAGCGTCACAGATACGCAGTATTTT
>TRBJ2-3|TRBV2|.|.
CASSGQALGADTQYF
TGTGCCAGCAGTGGACAGGCGCTCGGGGCAGATACGCAGTATTTT
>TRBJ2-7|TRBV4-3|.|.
CASSQGQGISYEQYF
TGCGCCAGCAGCCAAGGGCAGGGCATCTCCTACGAGCAGTACTTC
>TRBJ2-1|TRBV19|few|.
CASNAGRSYNEQFF
TGTGCCAGTAACGCGGGACGCTCCTACAATGAGCAGTTCTTC
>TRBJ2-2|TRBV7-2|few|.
CASSFRDTGELFF
TGTGCCAGCAGCTTTAGGGACACCGGGGAGCTGTTTTTT
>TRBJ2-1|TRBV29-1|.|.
CSVEGQIDEQFF
TGCAGCGTTGAAGGGCAGATTGATGAGCAGTTCTTC
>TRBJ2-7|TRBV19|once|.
CASSVGVPWEQYF
TGTGCCAGTAGTGTCGGAGTTCCTTGGGAGCAGTACTTC
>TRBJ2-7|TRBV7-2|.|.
CASSLTPSVIIYEQYF
TGTGCCAGCAGCTTAACCCCTTCGGTGATAATTTACGAGCAGTACTTC
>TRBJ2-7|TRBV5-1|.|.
CASSLLNVQAREQYF
TGCGCCAGCAGCTTGTTGAACGTCCAGGCTCGGGAGCAGTACTTC
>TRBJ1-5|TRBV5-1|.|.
CASSLEPGVGQPQHF
TGCGCCAGCAGCCTCGAACCCGGGGTTGGGCAGCCCCAGCATTTT
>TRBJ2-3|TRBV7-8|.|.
CASSAQGSSTDTQYF
TGTGCCAGCAGCGCGCAGGGGTCTAGCACAGATACGCAGTATTTT
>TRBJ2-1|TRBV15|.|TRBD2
CATSRDRWEGNEQFF
TGTGCCACCAGCAGAGATCGGTGGGAGGGCAATGAGCAGTTCTTC
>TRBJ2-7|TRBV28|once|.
CASSLSPRAVRAYEQYF
TGTGCCAGCAGTCTCTCTCCCAGGGCAGTAAGGGCCTACGAGCAGTACTTC
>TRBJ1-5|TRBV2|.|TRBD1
CASRLGTANNQPQHF
TGTGCCAGCAGATTAGGGACAGCGAATAATCAGCCCCAGCATTTT
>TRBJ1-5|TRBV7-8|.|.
CASSHEGHTSNQPQHF
TGTGCCAGCAGCCATGAGGGACACACAAGCAATCAGCCCCAGCATTTT
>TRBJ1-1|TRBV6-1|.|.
CASRVGAENTEAFF
TGTGCCAGCAGGGTGGGGGCAGAGAACACTGAAGCTTTCTTT
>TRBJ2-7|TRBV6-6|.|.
CASSYLLTSYEQYF
TGTGCCAGCAGTTACCTCCTAACATCCTACGAGCAGTACTTC
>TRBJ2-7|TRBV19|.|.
CASSGQTLLEQYF
TGTGCCAGTAGTGGACAGACCCTCCTGGAGCAGTACTTC
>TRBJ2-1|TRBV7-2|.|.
CASSSSSVFSYNEQFF
TGTGCCAGCAGCTCTTCTAGCGTATTCTCCTACAATGAGCAGTTCTTC
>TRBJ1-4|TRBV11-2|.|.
CASSQMGSQNEKLFF
TGTGCCAGCAGCCAGATGGGGTCTCAGAATGAAAAACTGTTTTTT
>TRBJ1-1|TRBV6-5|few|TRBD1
CASSTDRWDTEAFF
TGTGCCAGCAGTACGGACAGGTGGGACACTGAAGCTTTCTTT
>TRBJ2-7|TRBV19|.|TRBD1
CASTPGTGSPYEQYF
TGTGCCAGTACCCCAGGGACAGGATCCCCCTACGAGCAGTACTTC